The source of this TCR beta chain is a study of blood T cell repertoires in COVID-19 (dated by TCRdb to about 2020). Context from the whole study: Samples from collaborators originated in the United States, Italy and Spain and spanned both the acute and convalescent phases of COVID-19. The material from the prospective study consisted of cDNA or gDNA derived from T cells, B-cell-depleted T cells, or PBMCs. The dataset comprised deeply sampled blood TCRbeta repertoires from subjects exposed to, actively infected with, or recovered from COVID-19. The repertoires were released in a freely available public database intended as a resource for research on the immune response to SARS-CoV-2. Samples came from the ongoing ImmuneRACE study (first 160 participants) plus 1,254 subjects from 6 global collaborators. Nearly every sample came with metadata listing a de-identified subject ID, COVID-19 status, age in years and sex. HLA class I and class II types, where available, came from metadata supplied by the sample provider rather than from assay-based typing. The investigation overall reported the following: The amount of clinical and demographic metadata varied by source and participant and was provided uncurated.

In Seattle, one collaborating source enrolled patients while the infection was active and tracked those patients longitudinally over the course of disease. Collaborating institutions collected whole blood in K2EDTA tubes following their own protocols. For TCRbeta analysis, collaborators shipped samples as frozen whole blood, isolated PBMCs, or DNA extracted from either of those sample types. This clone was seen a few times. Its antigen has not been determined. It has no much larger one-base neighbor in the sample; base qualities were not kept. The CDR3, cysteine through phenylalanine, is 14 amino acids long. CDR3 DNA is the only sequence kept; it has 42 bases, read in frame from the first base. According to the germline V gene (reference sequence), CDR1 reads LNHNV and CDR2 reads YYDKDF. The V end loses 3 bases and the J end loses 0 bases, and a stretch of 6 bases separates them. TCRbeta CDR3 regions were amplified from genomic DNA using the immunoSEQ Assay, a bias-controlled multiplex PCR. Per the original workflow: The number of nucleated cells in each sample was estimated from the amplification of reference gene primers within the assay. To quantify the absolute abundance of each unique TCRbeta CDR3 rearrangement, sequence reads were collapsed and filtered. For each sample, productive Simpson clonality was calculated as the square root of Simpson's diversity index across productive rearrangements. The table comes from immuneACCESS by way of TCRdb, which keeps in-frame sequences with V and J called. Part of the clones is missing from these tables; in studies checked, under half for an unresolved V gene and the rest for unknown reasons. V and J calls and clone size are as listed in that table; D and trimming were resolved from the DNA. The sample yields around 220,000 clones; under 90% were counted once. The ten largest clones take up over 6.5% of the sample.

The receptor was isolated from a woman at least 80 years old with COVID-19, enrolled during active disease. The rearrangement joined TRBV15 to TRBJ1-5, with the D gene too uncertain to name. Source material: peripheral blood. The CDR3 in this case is CATSSAYSNQPQHF. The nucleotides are TGTGCCACCAGCAGTGCCTATAGCAATCAGCCCCAGCATTTT.